These 19 T cell receptor beta chains came from one sample sequenced in a study of T cells of healthy individuals (dated by TCRdb to the late 2010s). The library came from 5' RACE. These reads were obtained on an Illumina MiSeq. The raw public data were reprocessed by TCRdb itself: fastp quality trimming at Q25, MiXCR clonotype calling, in-frame beta chains only. Each CDR3 protein appears once, grouped with its most common genes and DNA. This sample has nearly 100,000 distinct CDR3 sequences in its table, and 15% to 20% of those were observed once. In total, the top ten clones hold 6% to 8% of the sample. These receptors were obtained from a human donor in good health.

This clonotype occurred many times. The V and J genes are TRBV21-1 and TRBJ1-5; the tabulated D call, TRBD1, remains unverified against the DNA. TRBV21-1 represents a pseudogene. The CDR3 spans 14 residues. The CDR3 bases are TGTGCCAGCAGGGACAGGGCAGTCAATCAGCCCCAGCATTTT. Amino acids: CASRDRAVNQPQHF.

The table lists this clonotype with many counts. The J gene is TRBJ2-1, the V gene TRBV7-9; 7 positions agree with TRBD2. J was trimmed by 0 bases and V by 0 bases; bases with no gene match: 2. The CDR3 has 16 amino acids. Germline V CDR1 and CDR2: SEHNR, FQNEAQ (reference sequence). The CDR3 spells CASSLAAGASYNEQFF. The CDR3 DNA follows: TGTGCCAGCAGCTTAGCGGCGGGAGCCTCCTACAATGAGCAGTTCTTC.

This clonotype was seen many times. J is TRBJ2-7 and V is TRBV19, with a possible D match to TRBD2 (5 bases). The V gene's germline CDR1 is LNHDA and CDR2 SQIVND (reference sequence). The V and J ends lost 5 bases and 5 bases respectively, with 16 bases between them. This CDR3 is built from 14 residues. The CDR3: CASSSRLLRDEQYF. The CDR3, as DNA: TGTGCCAGTAGTTCCAGACTTTTGAGGGACGAGCAGTACTTC.

The chain is built from TRBV5-5 and TRBJ2-3, with D possibly matching TRBD1 (6 bases). The CDR3 sequence is 16 residues long. V was shortened by 2 bases and J by 4 bases, with 17 bases between the two germline ends. Germline V gene lookup returns CDR1 SGHKS and CDR2 YYEKEE (reference sequence). The DNA for the CDR3 is TGTGCCAGCAGCTTCGCCGCCACAGGGTTCCCAGATACGCAGTATTTT. Amino acid sequence: CASSFAATGFPDTQYF.

V is TRBV4-3 and J is TRBJ2-7, with D unresolved. The germline CDR1 and CDR2 sequences are LGHNA and YSLEER. This CDR3 region has 15 residues. The V end was cut by 1 base, the J end by 3 bases, with 13 bases between. This chain's CDR3 is CASSQAGYEDYEQYF. The CDR3 nucleotides read TGCGCCAGCAGCCAAGCCGGATACGAGGACTACGAGCAGTACTTC.

The rearrangement links TRBV6-5 to TRBJ2-2; TRBD2 agrees at 7 bases. V lost 6 bases to trimming and J lost 6 bases; unmatched junction nucleotides: 10. This CDR3 is 15 amino acids long. Germline V lookup: CDR1 MNHEY, CDR2 SVGAGI. CDR3 sequence (DNA): TGTGCCAGCAGGAGCGGAGGTGGGGGGGCCGGGGAGCTGTTTTTT. Its protein product is CASRSGGGGAGELFF.

This clonotype has a count of ten or more. The chain carries TRBV12-5 and TRBJ1-6; tentatively, D is TRBD1 (5 bases). The V gene's germline CDR1 is LGHNT and CDR2 FRNRAP. This CDR3 is 19 amino acids long. Trimming pared 6 bases from V and 0 bases from J, leaving 21 bases between. CDR3 protein: CASGPPSGPRSSYNSPLHF. As DNA, the CDR3 is TGTGCTAGTGGGCCCCCATCGGGGCCAAGGAGCTCCTATAATTCACCCCTCCACTTT.

The chain combines TRBV20-1 with TRBJ2-2; 7 nucleotides agree with TRBD2. Per germline, CDR1 DFQATT and CDR2 SNEGSKA (reference sequence). The CDR3 runs to 12 residues. V lost 7 bases and J lost 6; bases outside the gene matches: 5. CDR3 protein: CSVRTSPGELFF. The CDR3, as DNA: TGCAGTGTTCGGACTAGTCCCGGGGAGCTGTTTTTT.

Many counts were recorded for this clonotype. V is TRBV2 and J is TRBJ1-4, with D unresolved. The CDR3 runs to 14 residues. V lost 4 bases to trimming and J lost 10 bases, with 16 bases between them. Germline-derived CDR1 and CDR2 are SNHLY and FYNNEI. The CDR3 here is CASSGARDTGKLFF. DNA for the CDR3: TGTGCCAGCAGTGGGGCCCGGGATACCGGAAAACTGTTTTTT.

V usage is TRBV7-9 and J usage is TRBJ2-3, with unresolved D. The germline V gene encodes CDR1 SEHNR and CDR2 FQNEAQ (reference sequence). The CDR3 is made up of 17 amino acids. The ends were cut back, 5 bases at V and 3 bases at J, with 21 bases in the middle. CDR3 residues: CASSPTPPRMQTDTQYF. CDR3 bases: TGTGCCAGCAGCCCAACTCCCCCCCGGATGCAGACAGATACGCAGTATTTT.

This clonotype was picked up many times. The gene calls are TRBV4-1 and TRBJ2-7, with 9 nucleotides matching TRBD2. Trimming removed 1 base from V and 5 bases from J; junction bases left unmatched: 9. This CDR3 is 16 amino acids long. Germline CDR1 reads MGHRA; CDR2 reads YSYEKL. CDR3 in amino acids: CASSQGVSSGTHEQYF. DNA of the CDR3: TGCGCCAGCAGCCAAGGAGTGTCTAGCGGGACCCACGAGCAGTACTTC.

The gene calls are TRBV2 and TRBJ2-3; D is possibly TRBD1 (5 bases). CDR3 size: 11 residues. V was trimmed by 9 bases and J by 6 bases, leaving 10 bases between them. Germline V gives CDR1 SNHLY, CDR2 FYNNEI. CDR3 nucleotide sequence: TGTGCCAGTCCGAAGGGGGATACGCAGTATTTT. Protein sequence: CASPKGDTQYF.

At least ten counts were recorded for this clonotype. The chain has TRBV4-1 and TRBJ2-1, with D tentatively TRBD1 (6 bases). The V gene lost 0 bases and the J gene lost 0 bases, with 12 bases spanning the gap. Germline V gene sequence: CDR1 MGHRA, CDR2 YSYEKL. CDR3 length equals 17 residues. The CDR3 spells CASSQEWWTVSYNEQFF. CDR3 in DNA: TGCGCCAGCAGCCAAGAATGGTGGACAGTCTCCTACAATGAGCAGTTCTTC.

This clonotype was detected ten times or more. The rearrangement joins TRBV6-4 to TRBJ2-1; unclear D gene. V was clipped by 3 bases and J by 6 bases, with 9 bases between them. CDR1 and CDR2 from the germline V gene are MRHNA and SNTAGT. The CDR3 totals 13 residues. The chain's CDR3 is CASSESETNEQFF. In DNA form, the CDR3 reads TGTGCCAGCAGTGAATCCGAAACCAATGAGCAGTTCTTC.

Ten or more counts support this clonotype. V is TRBV20-1 and J is TRBJ1-5; the match to TRBD1 covers 9 bases. The junction had 5 bases not matched to a gene; V was cut back by 3 bases and J by 14 bases. The length of the CDR3 is 11 residues. CDR1 DFQATT and CDR2 SNEGSKA come from the germline V gene (reference sequence). CDR3 coding DNA: TGCAGTGCTAGCTTCAGGGACAGGGAGCATTTT. It is translated as CSASFRDREHF.

This clonotype has a count of ten or more. CDR3 bases: TGCAGTGCCCCCCCCTACCTTGGACCTTTCTTT. It yields the protein CSAPPYLGPFF. The chain has TRBV20-1 and TRBJ1-1, with no clear D. The V and J ends lost 6 bases and 12 bases respectively, with 17 bases between them. The CDR3 spans 11 residues. Germline V lookup: CDR1 DFQATT, CDR2 SNEGSKA (reference sequence).

This chain connects TRBV29-1 to TRBJ2-1, with 10 bases that match TRBD1. CDR1 is SQVTM, CDR2 ANQGSEA, per germline. The V and J ends lost 1 base and 7 bases, in that order; junction bases with no gene match: 10. This CDR3 spans 16 amino acids. CDR3 in amino acids: CSVEAGDRGRLNEQFF. The CDR3 DNA follows: TGCAGCGTTGAAGCAGGGGACAGGGGCCGCCTGAATGAGCAGTTCTTC.

The V gene is TRBV5-1, the J gene TRBJ2-1, with 9 bases matching TRBD2. The CDR3 loop spans 11 amino acids. CDR1 and CDR2 from the germline V gene are SGHRS and YFSETQ. V gave up 2 bases and J gave up 13 bases; unmatched junction bases: 1. DNA of the CDR3: TGCGCCAGCAGCTTTAGCGGGAGTCAGTTCTTC. Protein sequence: CASSFSGSQFF.

The chain combines TRBV6-5 with TRBJ1-1; TRBD1 might be the D (6 bases). The germline V gene has CDR1 MNHEY and CDR2 SVGAGI. V gave up 2 bases and J gave up 4 bases, with 11 bases separating them. CDR3 length: 14 residues. The DNA of the CDR3 is TGTGCCAGCAGTTACACAGGGTGGGCCACTGAAGCTTTCTTT. Translated, it gives CASSYTGWATEAFF.